This T cell receptor beta chain was profiled in a study of blood T cells in healthy people across ages. Study context: The capture of about one barcoded beta molecule per two T cells was achieved by template switching.

A second PCR, run for about 7 to 11 cycles, used a sample-barcoded 5' primer plus a J-beta primer mix. TCRdb redid the calling of the 5' RACE reads with MiXCR, one entry per CDR3 protein. Among approximately 780,000 distinct CDR3 sequences listed, about a quarter were seen once. V was shortened by 3 bases and J by 1 base, with 12 bases between the two germline ends. The CDR3 is 15 amino acids. Germline CDR1 and CDR2: SNHLY and FYNNEI. This clonotype has a handful of counts. These data also featured in a second study, about T cells of mothers and their children.

The sequence was collected from a boy aged 5-17 years in good health. This chain uses TRBV2 with TRBJ1-1; no reliable D call. Sequencing input: blood. The CDR3 here is CASSEFKESNTEAFF. The CDR3 DNA reads TGTGCCAGCAGTGAGTTTAAGGAGTCGAACACTGAAGCTTTCTTT.